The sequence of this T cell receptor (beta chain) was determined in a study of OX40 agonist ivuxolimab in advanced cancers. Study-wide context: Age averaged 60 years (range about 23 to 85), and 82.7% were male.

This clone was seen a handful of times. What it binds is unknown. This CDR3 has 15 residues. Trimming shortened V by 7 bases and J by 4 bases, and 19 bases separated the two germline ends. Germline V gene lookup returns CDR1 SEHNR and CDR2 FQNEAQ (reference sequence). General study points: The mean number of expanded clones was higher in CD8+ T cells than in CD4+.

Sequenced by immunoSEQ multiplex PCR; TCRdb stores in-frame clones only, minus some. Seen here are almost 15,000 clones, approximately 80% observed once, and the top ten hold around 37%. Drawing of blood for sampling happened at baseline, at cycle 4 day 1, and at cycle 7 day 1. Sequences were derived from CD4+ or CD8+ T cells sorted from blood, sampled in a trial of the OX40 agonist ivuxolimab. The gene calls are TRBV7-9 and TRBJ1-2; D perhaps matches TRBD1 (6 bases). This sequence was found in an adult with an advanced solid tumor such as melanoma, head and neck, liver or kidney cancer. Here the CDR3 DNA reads TGTGCCAGCACCTCAGGGGAGGTCTTGCTCTATGGCTACACCTTC. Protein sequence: CASTSGEVLLYGYTF.